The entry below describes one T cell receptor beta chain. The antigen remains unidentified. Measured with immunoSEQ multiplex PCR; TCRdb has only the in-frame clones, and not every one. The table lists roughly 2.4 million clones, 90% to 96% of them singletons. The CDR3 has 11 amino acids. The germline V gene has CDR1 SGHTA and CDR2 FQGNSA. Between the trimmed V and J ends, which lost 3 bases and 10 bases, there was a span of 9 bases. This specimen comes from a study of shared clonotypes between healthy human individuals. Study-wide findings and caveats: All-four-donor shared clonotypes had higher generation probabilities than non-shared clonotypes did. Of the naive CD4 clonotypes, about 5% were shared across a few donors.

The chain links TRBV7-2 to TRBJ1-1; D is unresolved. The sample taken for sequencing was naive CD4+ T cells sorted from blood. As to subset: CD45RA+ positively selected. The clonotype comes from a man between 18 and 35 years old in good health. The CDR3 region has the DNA TGTGCCAGCAGCTTCGGGATAGGAGCTTTCTTT. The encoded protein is CASSFGIGAFF.